There are a few counts of the clone carrying this T cell receptor beta chain. Its antigen is as yet unknown. These data originate in a study of T cell responses to AZD1222 COVID-19 vaccine. Study context: Samples with a second dose at about 4 or about 12 weeks were pooled together.

Assay: immunoSEQ multiplex PCR; the TCRdb copy retains only in-frame clones and omits some. The data contain 100,000 or so clones, about 85% of them singletons. The CDR3 sequence is 10 residues long. Germline V gives CDR1 SNHLY, CDR2 FYNNEI. Deletions cut 5 bases from V and 10 bases from J, with 5 bases between. Whole-study findings and limits: Donor demographics were predominantly white British with a female majority; clonal diversity may be underestimated. No repertoire was sampled before or during the peak T cell response, only after it. Regions left unmutated in variants are reportedly the target of nearly half of spike-specific TCRs.

This sample comprised peripheral blood, obtained on day 0 of AZD1222 vaccination. This clonotype was obtained from an adult in good health. The chain couples TRBV2 to TRBJ1-4; D call uncertain. The CDR3 region is CASSLGKLFF. The CDR3 region has the DNA TGTGCCAGCAGTCTGGGAAAACTGTTTTTT.